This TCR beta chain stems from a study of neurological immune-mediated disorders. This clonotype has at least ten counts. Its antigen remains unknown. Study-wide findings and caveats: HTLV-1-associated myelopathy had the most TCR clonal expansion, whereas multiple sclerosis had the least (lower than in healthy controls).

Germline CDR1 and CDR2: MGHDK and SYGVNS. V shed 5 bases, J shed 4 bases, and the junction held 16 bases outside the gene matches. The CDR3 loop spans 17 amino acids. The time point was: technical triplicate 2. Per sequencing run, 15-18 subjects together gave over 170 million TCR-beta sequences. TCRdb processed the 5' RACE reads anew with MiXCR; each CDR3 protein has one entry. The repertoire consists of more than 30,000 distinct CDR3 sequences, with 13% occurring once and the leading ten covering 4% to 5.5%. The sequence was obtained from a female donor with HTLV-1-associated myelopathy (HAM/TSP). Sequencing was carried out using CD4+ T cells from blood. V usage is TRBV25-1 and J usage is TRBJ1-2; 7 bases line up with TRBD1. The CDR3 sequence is CASSSGQAMFLTYGYTF. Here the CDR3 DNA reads TGTGCCAGCAGTTCAGGACAGGCAATGTTTTTGACCTATGGCTACACCTTC.